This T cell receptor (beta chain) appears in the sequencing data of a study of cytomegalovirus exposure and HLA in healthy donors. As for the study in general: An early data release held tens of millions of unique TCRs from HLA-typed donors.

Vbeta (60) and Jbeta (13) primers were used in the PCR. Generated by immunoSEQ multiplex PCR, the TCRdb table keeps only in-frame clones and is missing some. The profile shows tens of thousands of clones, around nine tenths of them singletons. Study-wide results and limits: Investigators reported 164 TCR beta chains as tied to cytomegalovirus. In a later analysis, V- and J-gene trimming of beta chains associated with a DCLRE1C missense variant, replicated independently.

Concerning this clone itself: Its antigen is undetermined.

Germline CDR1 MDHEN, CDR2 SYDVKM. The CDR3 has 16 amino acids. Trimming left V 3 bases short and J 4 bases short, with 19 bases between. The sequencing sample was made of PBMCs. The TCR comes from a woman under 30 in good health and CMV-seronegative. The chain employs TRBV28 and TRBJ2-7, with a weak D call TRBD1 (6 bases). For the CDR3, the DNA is TGTGCCAGCAGTTTGGCTAACAGGGTGAGGAGGTACGAGCAGTACTTC. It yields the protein CASSLANRVRRYEQYF. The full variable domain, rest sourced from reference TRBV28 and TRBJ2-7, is DVKVTQSSRYLVKRTGEKVFLECVQDMDHENMFWYRQDPGLGLRLIYFSYDVKMKEKGDIPEGYSVSREKKERFSLILESASTNQTSMYLCASSLANRVRRYEQYFGPGTRLTVT.